The rows below give T cell receptor beta chains drawn from one sample of a study of blood T cells in healthy people across ages. TCRdb called the 5' RACE reads again in MiXCR, with one record for every CDR3 protein. The sample has about 830,000 distinct CDR3 sequences; under 80% are singletons. Sequencing input: blood. These receptor sequences come from a man aged 30-40 years in good health. Each CDR3 is given with its conserved first and last residue. The D gene is left open where the match is weak. A row's size may be missing; if present it is once, few, many or a size class.

>TRBV20-1|TRBJ2-5|-|TRBD2
CSAHVTSGGPEEETQYF
TGCAGTGCCCACGTGACTAGCGGGGGGCCCGAGGAAGAGACCCAGTACTTC
>TRBV29-1|TRBJ1-4|few|-
CSVEWGHGEKLFF
TGCAGCGTTGAGTGGGGGCATGGTGAAAAACTGTTTTTT
>TRBV12-3/TRBV12-4|TRBJ1-5|-|TRBD1
CASSPAVGTGNQPQHF
TGTGCCAGCAGTCCGGCGGTTGGGACAGGGAATCAGCCCCAGCATTTT
>TRBV29-1|TRBJ2-7|-|-
CSVFGHGEPISYEQYF
TGCAGCGTTTTTGGACACGGCGAACCGATTTCCTACGAGCAGTACTTC
>TRBV6-2/TRBV6-3|TRBJ2-7|-|-
CASSDLGKRFEQYF
TGTGCCAGCAGTGACTTGGGTAAGAGGTTCGAGCAGTACTTC
>TRBV9|TRBJ2-7|-|-
CASSVAPQSYEQYF
TGTGCCAGCAGTGTAGCCCCACAGTCTTACGAGCAGTACTTC
>TRBV10-3|TRBJ2-2|-|TRBD2
CAISETTSGGTGELFF
TGTGCCATCAGTGAGACCACTAGCGGGGGCACCGGGGAGCTGTTTTTT
>TRBV29-1|TRBJ2-5|-|-
CSDREQETQYF
TGCAGCGACAGGGAACAAGAGACCCAGTACTTC
>TRBV24-1|TRBJ2-1|-|TRBD1
CATSDRGDEQFF
TGTGCCACCTCGGACAGGGGGGATGAGCAGTTCTTC
>TRBV29-1|TRBJ1-1|-|TRBD1
CSVQAPGGEGEAFF
TGCAGCGTTCAGGCCCCAGGGGGCGAGGGTGAAGCTTTCTTT
>TRBV4-2|TRBJ2-7|-|-
CASSQDYSTYYEQYF
TGTGCCAGCAGCCAAGATTACTCTACATACTACGAGCAGTACTTC
>TRBV11-2|TRBJ1-2|-|-
CASSLDRAAGNGYTF
TGTGCCAGCAGCTTAGACCGGGCAGCAGGGAATGGCTACACCTTC
>TRBV20-1|TRBJ2-1|once|TRBD2
CSASTLAGGPREQFF
TGCAGTGCTTCAACCCTAGCGGGGGGGCCTCGTGAGCAGTTCTTC
>TRBV7-2|TRBJ2-1|once|-
CAGSSRGSSYNEQFF
TGTGCCGGCAGCTCTCGGGGGAGCTCCTACAATGAGCAGTTCTTC
>TRBV20-1|TRBJ2-6|-|-
CSARDFAGAGANVLTF
TGCAGTGCTAGAGATTTTGCAGGTGCAGGGGCCAACGTCCTGACTTTC
>TRBV9|TRBJ2-1|-|TRBD2
CASSKVSGSGDEQFF
TGTGCCAGCAGCAAAGTTAGCGGGTCCGGGGATGAGCAGTTCTTC